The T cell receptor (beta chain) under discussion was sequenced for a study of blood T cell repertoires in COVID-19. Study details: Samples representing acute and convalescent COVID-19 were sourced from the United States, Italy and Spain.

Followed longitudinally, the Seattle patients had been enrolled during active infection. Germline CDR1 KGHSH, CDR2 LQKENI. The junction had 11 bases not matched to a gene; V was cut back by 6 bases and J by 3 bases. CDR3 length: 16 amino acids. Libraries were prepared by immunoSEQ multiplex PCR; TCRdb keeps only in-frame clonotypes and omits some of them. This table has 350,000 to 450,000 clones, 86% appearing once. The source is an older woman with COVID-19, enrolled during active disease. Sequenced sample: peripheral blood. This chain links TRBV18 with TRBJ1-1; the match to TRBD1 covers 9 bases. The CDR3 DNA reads TGTGCCAGCTCGCGAGACAGGGGGAGCCGAGACACTGAAGCTTTCTTT. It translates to CASSRDRGSRDTEAFF.